The 2 T cell receptor beta chains presented below share a single source sample, sequenced in a study of shared clonotypes between healthy human individuals. Method: immunoSEQ multiplex PCR; TCRdb's copy keeps in-frame clones and lacks some. Of over 2 million clones in the sample, roughly 95% were seen once. Sequencing was carried out using naive CD4+ T cells sorted from blood. Sample subset: CD45RA+ positively selected. The receptors here all came from a man younger than 30 in good health.

The chain uses TRBV10-1 and TRBJ1-2; D is uncertain. Trimming cost V 5 bases and J 1 base, with 5 bases left between them. Germline-derived CDR1 and CDR2 are WNHNN and SYGVQD (reference sequence). The CDR3 spans 12 residues. CDR3 nucleotides: TGCGCCAGCAGTTCCAGTAACTATGGCTACACCTTC. It codes for CASSSSNYGYTF.

V gene TRBV5-8 combines with J gene TRBJ1-2; 9 nucleotides line up with TRBD1. V lost 4 bases and J lost 10; bases outside the gene matches: 11. CDR1 is SGHTS, CDR2 YDEGEE, per germline. CDR3 length: 14 residues. The CDR3 DNA follows: TGTGCCAGCAGCACGACCGGGACAGGGAGGCACTACACCTTC. Its translation: CASSTTGTGRHYTF.